What follows is one T cell receptor beta chain and its context. Antigen: not known. This sample was taken from a study of Ad26.COV2.S vaccination and SARS-CoV-2 variants. Whole-study context: Intramuscular Ad26.COV2.S doses were given once or twice, 56 days apart. Study findings and constraints: Ad26.COV2.S recipients had broader spike-specific TCRs (P = 0.0014). Whether participants received vaccine or placebo, their non-spike TCR breadth was similar.

TCRdb's copy holds only in-frame clones and misses some; the assay was immunoSEQ multiplex PCR. Here the sample spans about 420,000 clones, around 89% being singletons. Trimming removed 4 bases from V and 5 bases from J; junction bases left unmatched: 3. In germline, CDR1 is SGHTA, CDR2 FQGTGA. The CDR3 spans 15 residues. Treatment specified: around 19 received Ad26.COV2.S at low or high dose, single or two shots; about 5 received placebo; per-sample allocation not given. Vaccine and placebo recipients were sampled on day 63 after the first injection. The study used a vaccine consisting of an Ad26 vector that expressed Wuhan-strain SARS-CoV-2 spike.

The rearrangement joins TRBV7-3 to TRBJ2-1; 12 bases are shared with TRBD2. The TCR originated in a person between 18 and 65 years old who received the Ad26.COV2.S COVID-19 vaccine or a placebo. The material sequenced was peripheral blood, taken in a trial of Ad26.COV2.S vaccine versus placebo. As DNA, the CDR3 is TGTGCCAGCAGCTCACTAGCGGGGGGCCACAATGAGCAGTTCTTC. Translation: CASSSLAGGHNEQFF.